This T cell receptor (beta chain) was captured by sequencing in a study of T cells after posttransplantation cyclophosphamide (dated by TCRdb to about 2016). For context, the study as a whole: The study tracked T cell repertoire reconstitution by TRB sequencing after myeloablative bone marrow transplantation using posttransplantation cyclophosphamide as GVHD prophylaxis. Public TRB sequences were searched against a database of over 3,500 sequences associated with responses to pathogens, tumor antigens, self-antigens and alloantigens. Antigen receptor sequencing covered samples from 35 PTCy-treated patients and some 15 of their related bone marrow donors. In 3 patients, TRB sequencing was also performed on up to about 3 more blood samples taken 2 to 5.2 years after transplant, and in several patients, pretransplant blood was also TRB-sequenced. Blood from every one of the 34 PTCy patients who had 1-year posttransplant specimens underwent TRB sequencing. Because TRA and TRB clonality correlated tightly in roughly nine samples, the subsequent TCR analyses were limited to TRB only. Beyond this particular receptor, the publication reports: The TRB repertoires of T cells infiltrating skin or GI tract showed only limited overlap with the TRB repertoires of T cells in blood. Across the roughly 48 patients, TRB clonality was highly associated with recipient CMV seropositivity and CMV reactivation, and diversity with PTCy was similar to that in the CNI/methotrexate controls. Donor-recipient similarity was low at 1-2 months but rose over the first year, and later blood repertoires were often dominated by donor CD8+ memory clones.

TRB sequencing used genomic DNA with the immunoSEQ assay at survey resolution or the hsTCRB kit. The original pipeline was this. Initial read processing used immunoSEQ software, and repertoire analyses used the LymphoSeq R package. Clonality was computed as 1 minus normalized Shannon entropy, and a Gini coefficient was also calculated for each TRB dataset. Phenotypes of unsorted samples were inferred by mapping TRB sequences from sorted subsets of the recipient or donor onto unsorted samples of the same recipient. TCRdb took over this immuneACCESS table, retaining in-frame rearrangements with V and J assigned. Such tables are incomplete; in checked studies, under half of the missing clones stem from an unresolved V gene, and the remainder is unexplained. The V and J calls and clone size are taken from that table; D and trimming were inferred from the DNA. The data for this sample show about 33,000 clones, each detected more than once. About 4.9% of the sample goes to the ten largest clones.

This clone showed up many times. The target of this receptor is not known. No per-base quality is available; no much larger clone lies one base away. The germline V gene sets CDR1 to MNHEY and CDR2 to SVGEGT. The CDR3 covers 13 residues, taking in both the cysteine and the phenylalanine. The only DNA kept is the CDR3, 39 bases in frame from the first base. A distance of 14 bases separates the germline ends of V and J, which lose 7 bases and 6 bases respectively. On the day of marrow donation, related bone marrow donors gave peripheral blood samples. Mononuclear cells from peripheral blood and bone marrow were separated by Ficoll-Hypaque density centrifugation and then cryopreserved.

The specimen sequenced was PBMCs. The chain is encoded by TRBV6-2 or TRBV6-3 joined to TRBJ2-3; possibly the D gene is TRBD1, per 6 matching bases. This receptor was taken from a woman between 25 and 40 years old in good health and a related stem cell transplant donor. In nucleotide form, the sequence is TGTGCCAGCACTGGGACATTCCGGGATACGCAGTATTTT. This is translated as CASTGTFRDTQYF.